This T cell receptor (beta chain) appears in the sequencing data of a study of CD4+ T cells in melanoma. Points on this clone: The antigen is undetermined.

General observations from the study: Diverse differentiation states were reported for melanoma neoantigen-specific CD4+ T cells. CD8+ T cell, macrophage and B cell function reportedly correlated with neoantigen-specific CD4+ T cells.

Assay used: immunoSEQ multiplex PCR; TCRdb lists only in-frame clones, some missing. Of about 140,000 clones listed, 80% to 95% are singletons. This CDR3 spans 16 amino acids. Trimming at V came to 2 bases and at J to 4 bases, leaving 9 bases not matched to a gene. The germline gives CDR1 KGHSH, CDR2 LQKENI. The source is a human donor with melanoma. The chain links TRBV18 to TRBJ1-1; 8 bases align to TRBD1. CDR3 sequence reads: CASSPATGGSRTEAFF. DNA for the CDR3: TGTGCCAGCTCACCAGCTACAGGGGGGTCTCGCACTGAAGCTTTCTTT.